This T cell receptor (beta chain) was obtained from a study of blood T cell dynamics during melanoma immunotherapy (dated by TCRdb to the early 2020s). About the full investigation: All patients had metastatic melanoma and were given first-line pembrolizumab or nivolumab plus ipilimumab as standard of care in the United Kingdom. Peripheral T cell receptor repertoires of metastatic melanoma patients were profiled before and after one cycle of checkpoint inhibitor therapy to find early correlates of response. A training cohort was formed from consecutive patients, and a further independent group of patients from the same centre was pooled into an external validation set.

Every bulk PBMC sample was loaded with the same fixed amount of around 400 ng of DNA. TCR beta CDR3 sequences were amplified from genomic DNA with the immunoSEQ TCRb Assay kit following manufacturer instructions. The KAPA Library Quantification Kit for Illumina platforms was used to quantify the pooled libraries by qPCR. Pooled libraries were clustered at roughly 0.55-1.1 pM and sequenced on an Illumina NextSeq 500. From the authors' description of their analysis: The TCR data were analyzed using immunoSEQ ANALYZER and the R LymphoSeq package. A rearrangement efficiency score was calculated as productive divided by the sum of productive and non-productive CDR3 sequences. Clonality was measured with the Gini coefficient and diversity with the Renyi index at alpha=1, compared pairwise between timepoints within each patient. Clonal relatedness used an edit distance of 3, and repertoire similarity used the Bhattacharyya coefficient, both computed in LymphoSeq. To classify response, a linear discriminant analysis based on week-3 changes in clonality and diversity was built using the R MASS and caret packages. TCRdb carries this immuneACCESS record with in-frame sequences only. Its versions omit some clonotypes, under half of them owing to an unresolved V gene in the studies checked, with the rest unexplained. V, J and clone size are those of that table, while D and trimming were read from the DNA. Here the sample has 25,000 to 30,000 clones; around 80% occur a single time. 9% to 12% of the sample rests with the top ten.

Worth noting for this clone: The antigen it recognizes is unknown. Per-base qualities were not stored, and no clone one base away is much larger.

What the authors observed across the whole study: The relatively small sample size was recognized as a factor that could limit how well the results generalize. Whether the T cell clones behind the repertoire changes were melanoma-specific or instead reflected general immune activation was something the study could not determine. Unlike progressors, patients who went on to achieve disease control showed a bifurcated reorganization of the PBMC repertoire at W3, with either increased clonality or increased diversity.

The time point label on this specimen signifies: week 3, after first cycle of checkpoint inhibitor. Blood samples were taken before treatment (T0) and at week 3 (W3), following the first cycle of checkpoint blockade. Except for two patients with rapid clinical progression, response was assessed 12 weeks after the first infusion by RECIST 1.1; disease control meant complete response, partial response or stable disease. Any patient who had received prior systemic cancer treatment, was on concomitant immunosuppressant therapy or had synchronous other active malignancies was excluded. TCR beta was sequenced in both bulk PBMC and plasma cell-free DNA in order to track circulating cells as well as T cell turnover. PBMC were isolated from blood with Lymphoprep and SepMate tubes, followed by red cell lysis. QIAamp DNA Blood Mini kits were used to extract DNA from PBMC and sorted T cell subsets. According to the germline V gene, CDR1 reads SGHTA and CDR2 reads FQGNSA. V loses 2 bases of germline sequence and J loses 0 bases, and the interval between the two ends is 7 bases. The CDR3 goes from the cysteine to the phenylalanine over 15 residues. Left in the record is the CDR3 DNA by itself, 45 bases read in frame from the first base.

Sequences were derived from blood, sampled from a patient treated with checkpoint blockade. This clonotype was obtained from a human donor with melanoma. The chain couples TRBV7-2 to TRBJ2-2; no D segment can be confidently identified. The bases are TGTGCCAGCAGCTTACGCCTTCCGAACACCGGGGAGCTGTTTTTT. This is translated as CASSLRLPNTGELFF.